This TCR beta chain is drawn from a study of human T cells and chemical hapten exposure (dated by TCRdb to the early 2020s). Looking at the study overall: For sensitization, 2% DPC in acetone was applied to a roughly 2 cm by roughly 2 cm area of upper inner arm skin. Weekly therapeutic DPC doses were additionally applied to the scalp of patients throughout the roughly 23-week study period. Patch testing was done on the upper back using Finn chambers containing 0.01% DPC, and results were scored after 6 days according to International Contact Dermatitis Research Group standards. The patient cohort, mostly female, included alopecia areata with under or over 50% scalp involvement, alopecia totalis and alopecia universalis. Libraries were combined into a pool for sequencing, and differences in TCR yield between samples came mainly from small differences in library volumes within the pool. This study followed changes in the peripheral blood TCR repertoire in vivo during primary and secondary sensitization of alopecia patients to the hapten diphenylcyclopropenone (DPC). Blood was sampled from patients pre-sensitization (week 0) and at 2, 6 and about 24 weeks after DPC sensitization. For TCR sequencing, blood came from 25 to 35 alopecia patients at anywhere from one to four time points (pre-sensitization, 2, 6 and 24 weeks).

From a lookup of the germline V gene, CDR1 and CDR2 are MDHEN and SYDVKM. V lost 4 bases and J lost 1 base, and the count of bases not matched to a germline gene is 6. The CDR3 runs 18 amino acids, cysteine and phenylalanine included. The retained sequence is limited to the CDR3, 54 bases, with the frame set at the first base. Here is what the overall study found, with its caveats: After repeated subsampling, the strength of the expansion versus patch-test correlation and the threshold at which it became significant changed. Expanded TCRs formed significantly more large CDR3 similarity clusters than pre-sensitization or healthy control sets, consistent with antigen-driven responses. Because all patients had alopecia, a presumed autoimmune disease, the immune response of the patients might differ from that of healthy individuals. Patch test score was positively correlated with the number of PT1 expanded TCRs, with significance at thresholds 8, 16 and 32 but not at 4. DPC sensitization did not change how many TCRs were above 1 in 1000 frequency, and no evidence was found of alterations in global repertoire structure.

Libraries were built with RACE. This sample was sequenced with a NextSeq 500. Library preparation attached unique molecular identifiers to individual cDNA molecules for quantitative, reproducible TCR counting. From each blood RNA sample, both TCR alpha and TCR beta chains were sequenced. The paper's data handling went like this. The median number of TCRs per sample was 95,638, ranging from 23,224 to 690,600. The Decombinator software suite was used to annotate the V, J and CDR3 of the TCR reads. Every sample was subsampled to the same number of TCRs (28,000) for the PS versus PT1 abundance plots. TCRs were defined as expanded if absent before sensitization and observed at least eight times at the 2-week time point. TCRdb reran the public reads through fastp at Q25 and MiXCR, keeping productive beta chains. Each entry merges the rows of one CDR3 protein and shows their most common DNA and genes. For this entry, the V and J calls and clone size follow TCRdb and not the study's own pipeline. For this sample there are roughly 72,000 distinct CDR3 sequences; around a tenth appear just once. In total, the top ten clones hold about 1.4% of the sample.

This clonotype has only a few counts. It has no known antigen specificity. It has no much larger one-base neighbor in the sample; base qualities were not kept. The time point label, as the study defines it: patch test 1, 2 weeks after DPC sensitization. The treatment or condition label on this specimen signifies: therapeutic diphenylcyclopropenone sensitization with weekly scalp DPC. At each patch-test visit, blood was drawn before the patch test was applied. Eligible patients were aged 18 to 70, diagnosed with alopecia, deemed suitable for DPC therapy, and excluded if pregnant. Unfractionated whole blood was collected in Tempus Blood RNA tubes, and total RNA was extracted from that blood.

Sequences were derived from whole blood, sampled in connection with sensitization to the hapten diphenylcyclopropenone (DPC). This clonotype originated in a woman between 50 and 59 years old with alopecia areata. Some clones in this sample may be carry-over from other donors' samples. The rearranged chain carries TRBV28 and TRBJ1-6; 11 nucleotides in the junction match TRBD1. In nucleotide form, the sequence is TGTGCCAGCAGTTACGGGACAGGGGGATTATCCTATAATTCACCCCTCCACTTT. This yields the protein CASSYGTGGLSYNSPLHF.